This T cell receptor (beta chain) derives from a study of breast tumors, draining lymph nodes, adjacent tissues. CDR3 length: 15 residues. Germline V gene lookup returns CDR1 MNHEY and CDR2 SVGAGI. TCRdb analysed the multiplex PCR reads with MiXCR anew, one entry per CDR3 protein. This table has 200,000 to 300,000 distinct CDR3 sequences, over 25% appearing once. Samples came from axillary lymph nodes draining the breast cancer. General study findings and limits: The lymph node origin of tumor T cells was framed as consistent with a hypothesis, not demonstrated. The data were judged consistent with most tumor T cells coming from lymph node and expanding in tumor. Tumor and nontumor repertoires were significantly more similar in luminal-like than in basal-like breast cancer. Tumor repertoires ranked between lymph nodes and nontumor tissue in diversity, with V and J gene preferences.

Comments on this clonotype: Its target is not known. One end of the junction fails to match germline, which may point to a read error.

Sequenced material: axillary lymph node tissue. The V and J genes are TRBV6-5 and TRBJ2-7; tentatively, D is TRBD2 (6 bases). This TCR was sampled from a female donor with breast cancer. Some clones in this sample may be carry-over from other donors' samples. Here the CDR3 reads CASSYSTRDSYEQHF. The DNA for the CDR3 is TGTGCCAGCAGTTACTCGACCAGGGACTCCTACGAGCAGCACTTC.